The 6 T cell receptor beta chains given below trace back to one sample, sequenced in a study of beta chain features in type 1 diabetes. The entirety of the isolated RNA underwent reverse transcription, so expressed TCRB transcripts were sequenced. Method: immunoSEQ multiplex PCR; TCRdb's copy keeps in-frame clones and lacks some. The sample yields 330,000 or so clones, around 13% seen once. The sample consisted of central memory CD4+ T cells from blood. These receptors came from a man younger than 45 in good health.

Here the CDR3 DNA reads TGTGCCAGTAATCGCCGACAGCCGAATTATAGCAATCAGCCCCAGCATTTT. This translates into CASNRRQPNYSNQPQHF. The V and J genes are TRBV19 and TRBJ1-5; TRBD1 is a possible D gene (5 bases). Germline V gene lookup returns CDR1 LNHDA and CDR2 SQIVND (reference sequence). The CDR3 extends over 17 amino acids. Trimming left V 7 bases short and J 0 bases short, with 19 bases between.

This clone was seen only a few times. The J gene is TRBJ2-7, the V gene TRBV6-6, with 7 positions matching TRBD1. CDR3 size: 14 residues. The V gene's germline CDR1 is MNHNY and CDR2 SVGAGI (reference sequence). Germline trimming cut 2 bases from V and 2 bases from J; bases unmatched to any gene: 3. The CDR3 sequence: CASSYAGTAYEQYF. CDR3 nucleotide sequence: TGTGCCAGCAGTTACGCCGGGACAGCCTACGAGCAGTACTTC.

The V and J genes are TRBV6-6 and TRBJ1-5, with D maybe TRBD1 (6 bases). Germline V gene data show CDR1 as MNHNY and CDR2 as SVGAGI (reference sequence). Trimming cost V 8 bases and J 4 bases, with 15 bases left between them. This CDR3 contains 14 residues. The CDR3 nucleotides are TGTGCCAGCCGCCAGGGGTCGGGAAATCAGCCCCAGCATTTT. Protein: CASRQGSGNQPQHF.

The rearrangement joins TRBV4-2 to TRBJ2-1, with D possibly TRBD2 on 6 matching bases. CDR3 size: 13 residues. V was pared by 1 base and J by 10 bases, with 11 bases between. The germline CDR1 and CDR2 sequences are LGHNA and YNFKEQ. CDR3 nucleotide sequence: TGTGCCAGCAGCCAAGGACTAGTTCAGGAGCAGTTCTTC. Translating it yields CASSQGLVQEQFF.

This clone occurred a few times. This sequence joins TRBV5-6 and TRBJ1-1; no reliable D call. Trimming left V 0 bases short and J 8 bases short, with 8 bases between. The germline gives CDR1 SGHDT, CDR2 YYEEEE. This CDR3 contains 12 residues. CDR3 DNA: TGTGCCAGCAGCTTGGGGTTGACAGAAGCTTTCTTT. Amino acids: CASSLGLTEAFF.

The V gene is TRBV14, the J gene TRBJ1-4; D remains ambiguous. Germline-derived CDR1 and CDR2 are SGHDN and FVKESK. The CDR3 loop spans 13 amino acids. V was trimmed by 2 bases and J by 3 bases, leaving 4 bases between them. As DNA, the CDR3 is TGTGCCAGCAGCCAACGACCTAATGAAAAACTGTTTTTT. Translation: CASSQRPNEKLFF. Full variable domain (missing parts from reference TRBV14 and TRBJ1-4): EAGVTQFPSHSVIEKGQTVTLRCDPISGHDNLYWYRRVMGKEIKFLLHFVKESKQDESGMPNNRFLAERTGGTYSTLKVQPAELEDSGVYFCASSQRPNEKLFFGSGTQLSVL.